Presented here are 6 T cell receptor beta chains from one specimen sequenced in a study of cytomegalovirus exposure and HLA in healthy donors (TCRdb year 2017). Libraries were constructed by the immunoSEQ multiplex PCR assay. A mixture of 60 forward primers for TCR Vbeta segments and 13 reverse primers for TCR Jbeta segments was used in the multiplex PCR. Sourced from immuneACCESS, this table was stored by TCRdb with only in-frame sequences that have V and J called. A share of the clones is absent; for the studies checked, an unresolved V gene accounts for under half, and the remainder has no known explanation. This sample is represented by about 160,000 clones; 70% to 80% of them were singletons. The top ten constitute approximately 1.3% of the sample. Sample: PBMCs. The source of these receptors is a man aged 25-40 years in good health and CMV-seronegative.

Regarding this clone: The same CDR3 also results from other DNA sequences found in this sample. V usage is TRBV28 and J usage is TRBJ2-7, with 10 bases fitting TRBD2. The CDR3 is 14 residues long. The germline gives CDR1 MDHEN, CDR2 SYDVKM. V was clipped by 6 bases and J by 4 bases; unmatched bases: 6. The CDR3 coding sequence is TGTGCCAGCAGCCTACTAGCGGGGAGATACGAGCAGTACTTC. Translating gives CASSLLAGRYEQYF.

This clone occurred once. V usage is TRBV9 and J usage is TRBJ1-1; D is undetermined. The CDR3 length is 14 residues. V was trimmed by 0 bases and J by 2 bases, leaving 8 bases between them. Germline V gene lookup returns CDR1 SGDLS and CDR2 YYNGEE. Here the CDR3 reads CASSVAPVNTEAFF. Written as DNA, the CDR3 is TGTGCCAGCAGCGTAGCTCCTGTAAACACTGAAGCTTTCTTT.

The rearrangement joins TRBV4-1 to TRBJ2-7; TRBD1 matches 10 bases. The CDR3 runs 14 residues. Germline V gives CDR1 MGHRA, CDR2 YSYEKL. J was trimmed by 5 bases and V by 4 bases; bases with no gene match: 5. This CDR3 reads CASSPQTGGDEQYF. The CDR3, as DNA: TGCGCCAGCAGCCCTCAGACAGGGGGCGACGAGCAGTACTTC.

This clone was counted only a few times. CDR3 nucleotides: TGTGCCAGTAGTATGGTAGTCAGGGATCATGGCTACACCTTC. It is translated as CASSMVVRDHGYTF. This chain uses TRBV19 with TRBJ1-2, with D tentatively TRBD1 (5 bases). CDR1 and CDR2 (germline): LNHDA, SQIVND (reference sequence). CDR3 length equals 14 residues. Trimming removed 3 bases at V and 6 bases at J, with 14 bases between.

The rearrangement joins TRBV7-2 to TRBJ1-1, with D uncertain. Germline V lookup: CDR1 SGHTA, CDR2 FQGNSA. The germline V and J ends were trimmed by 5 bases and 3 bases, with 10 bases remaining between them. The CDR3 length is 13 residues. CDR3 sequence reads: CASSPRADTEAFF. The CDR3 nucleotides are TGTGCCAGCAGCCCCCGAGCGGACACTGAAGCTTTCTTT.

This clone came up once. The chain recombines TRBV5-4 with TRBJ2-7, with 9 bases lining up with TRBD1. The V gene end was trimmed by 4 bases and the J gene end by 2 bases; junction bases not matched to a gene: 7. Looked up from germline, CDR1 is SGHNT and CDR2 is YYREEE (reference sequence). The CDR3 is made up of 15 amino acids. The CDR3 bases are TGTGCCAGCAGCAAGGGACAGGGTGAGGCCTACGAGCAGTACTTC. Protein: CASSKGQGEAYEQYF.